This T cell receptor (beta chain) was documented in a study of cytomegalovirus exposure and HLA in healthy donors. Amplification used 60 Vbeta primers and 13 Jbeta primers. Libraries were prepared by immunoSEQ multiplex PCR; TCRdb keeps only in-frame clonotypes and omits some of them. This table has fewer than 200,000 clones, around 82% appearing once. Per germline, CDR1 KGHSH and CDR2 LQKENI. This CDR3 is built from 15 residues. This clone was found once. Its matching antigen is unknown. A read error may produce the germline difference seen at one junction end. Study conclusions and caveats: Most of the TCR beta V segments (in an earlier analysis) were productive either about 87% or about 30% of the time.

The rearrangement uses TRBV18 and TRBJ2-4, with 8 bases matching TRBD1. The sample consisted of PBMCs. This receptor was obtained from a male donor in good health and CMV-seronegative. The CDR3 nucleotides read TGTGCCAGCTCACGTGGACAGGGAGCCCAAAACATTCAGTACTTC. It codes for CASSRGQGAQNIQYF.